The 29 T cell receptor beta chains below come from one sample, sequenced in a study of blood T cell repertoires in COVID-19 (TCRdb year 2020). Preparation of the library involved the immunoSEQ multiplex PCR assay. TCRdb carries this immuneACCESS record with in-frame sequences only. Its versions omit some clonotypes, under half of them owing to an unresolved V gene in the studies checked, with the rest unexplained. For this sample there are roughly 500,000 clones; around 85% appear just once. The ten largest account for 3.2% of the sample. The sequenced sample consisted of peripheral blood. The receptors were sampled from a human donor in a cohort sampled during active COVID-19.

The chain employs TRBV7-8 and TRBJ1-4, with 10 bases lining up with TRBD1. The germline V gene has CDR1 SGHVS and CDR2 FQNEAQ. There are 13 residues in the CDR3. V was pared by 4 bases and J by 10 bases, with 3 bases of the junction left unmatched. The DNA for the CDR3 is TGTGCCAGCAGCTCAGGGACAGGGGCAAAACTGTTTTTT. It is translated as CASSSGTGAKLFF.

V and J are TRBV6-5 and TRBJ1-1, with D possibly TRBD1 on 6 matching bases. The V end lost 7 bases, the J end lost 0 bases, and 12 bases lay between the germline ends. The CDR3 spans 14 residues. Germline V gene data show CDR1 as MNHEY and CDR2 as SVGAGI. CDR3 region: CASIPGHLNTEAFF. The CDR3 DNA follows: TGTGCCAGCATTCCGGGACACTTGAACACTGAAGCTTTCTTT.

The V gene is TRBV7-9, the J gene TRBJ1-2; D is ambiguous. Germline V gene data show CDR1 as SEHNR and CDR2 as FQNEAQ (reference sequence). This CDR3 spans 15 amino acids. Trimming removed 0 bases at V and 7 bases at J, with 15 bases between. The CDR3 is CASSLANTLDSGYTF. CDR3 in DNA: TGTGCCAGCAGCTTAGCAAACACTCTCGACTCTGGCTACACCTTC.

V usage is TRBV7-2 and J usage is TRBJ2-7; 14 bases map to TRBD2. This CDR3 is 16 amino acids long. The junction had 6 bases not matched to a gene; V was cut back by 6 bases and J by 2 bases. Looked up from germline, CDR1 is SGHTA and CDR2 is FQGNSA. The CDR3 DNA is TGTGCCAGCAGTCCGGGACTAGCGGGGGACGCCTACGAGCAGTACTTC. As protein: CASSPGLAGDAYEQYF.

CDR3 residues: CASSPAGTQNSPLHF. The CDR3 DNA reads TGTGCCAGTAGTCCAGCGGGCACCCAAAATTCACCCCTCCACTTT. The V and J genes are TRBV19 and TRBJ1-6; D is unclear. This CDR3 comprises 15 residues. V was cut by 5 bases and J by 7 bases, with 15 bases left in between. The germline gives CDR1 LNHDA, CDR2 SQIVND (reference sequence).

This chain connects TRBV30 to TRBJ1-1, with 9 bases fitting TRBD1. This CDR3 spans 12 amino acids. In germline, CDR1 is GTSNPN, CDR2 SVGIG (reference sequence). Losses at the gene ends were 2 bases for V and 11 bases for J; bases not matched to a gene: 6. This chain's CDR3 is CAWSTGDRVAFF. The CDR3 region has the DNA TGTGCCTGGAGTACGGGGGACAGGGTCGCTTTCTTT.

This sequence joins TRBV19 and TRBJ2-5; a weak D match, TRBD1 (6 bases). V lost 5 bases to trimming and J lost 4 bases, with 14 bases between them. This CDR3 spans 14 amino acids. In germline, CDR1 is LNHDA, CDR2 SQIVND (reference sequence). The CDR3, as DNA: TGTGCCAGTAGTGTGGGACAAGGGGGAGAGACCCAGTACTTC. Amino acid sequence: CASSVGQGGETQYF.

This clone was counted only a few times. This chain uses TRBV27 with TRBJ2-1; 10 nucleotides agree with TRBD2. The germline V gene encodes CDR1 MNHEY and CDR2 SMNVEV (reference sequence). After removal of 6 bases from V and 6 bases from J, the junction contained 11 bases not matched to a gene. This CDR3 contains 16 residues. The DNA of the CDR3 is TGTGCCAGCAGGGTGCCCCGGACTAGCGGTACCAATGAGCAGTTCTTC. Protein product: CASRVPRTSGTNEQFF.

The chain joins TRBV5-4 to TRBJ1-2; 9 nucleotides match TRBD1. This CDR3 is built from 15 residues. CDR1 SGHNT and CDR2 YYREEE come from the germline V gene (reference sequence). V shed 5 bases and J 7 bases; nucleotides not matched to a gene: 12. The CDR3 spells CASRSGTGSLFGYTF. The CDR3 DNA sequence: TGTGCCAGCAGGTCCGGGACAGGGTCACTTTTTGGCTACACCTTC. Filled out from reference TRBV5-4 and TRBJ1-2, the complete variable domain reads ETGVTQSPTHLIKTRGQQVTLRCSSQSGHNTVSWYQQALGQGPQFIFQYYREEENGRGNFPPRFSGLQFPNYSSELNVNALELDDSALYLCASRSGTGSLFGYTFGSGTRLTVV.

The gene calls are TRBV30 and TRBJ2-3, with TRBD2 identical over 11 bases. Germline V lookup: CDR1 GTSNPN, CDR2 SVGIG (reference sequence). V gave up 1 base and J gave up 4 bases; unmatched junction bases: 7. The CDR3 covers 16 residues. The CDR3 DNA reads TGTGCCTGGAGTGGTCTTAGCGGGAGGGCCCCAGATACGCAGTATTTT. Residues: CAWSGLSGRAPDTQYF.

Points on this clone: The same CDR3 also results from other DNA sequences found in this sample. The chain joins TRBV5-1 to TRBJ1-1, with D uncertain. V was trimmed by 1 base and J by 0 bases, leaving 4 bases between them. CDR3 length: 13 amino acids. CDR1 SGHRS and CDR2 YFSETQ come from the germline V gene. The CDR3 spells CASSLTVNTEAFF. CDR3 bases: TGCGCCAGCAGCTTGACGGTGAACACTGAAGCTTTCTTT.

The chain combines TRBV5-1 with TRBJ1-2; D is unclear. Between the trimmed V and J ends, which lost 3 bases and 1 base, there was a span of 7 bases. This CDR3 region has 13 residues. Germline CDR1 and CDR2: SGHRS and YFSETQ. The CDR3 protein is CASSSDFNYGYTF. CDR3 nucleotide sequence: TGCGCCAGCAGCTCGGACTTTAACTATGGCTACACCTTC.

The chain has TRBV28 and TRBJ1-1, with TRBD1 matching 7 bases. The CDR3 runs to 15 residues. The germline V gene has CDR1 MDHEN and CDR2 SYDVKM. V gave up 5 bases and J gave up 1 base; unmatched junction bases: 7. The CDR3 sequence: CASSQQRTGNTEAFF. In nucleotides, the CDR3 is TGTGCCAGCAGTCAACAGCGGACAGGGAACACTGAAGCTTTCTTT.

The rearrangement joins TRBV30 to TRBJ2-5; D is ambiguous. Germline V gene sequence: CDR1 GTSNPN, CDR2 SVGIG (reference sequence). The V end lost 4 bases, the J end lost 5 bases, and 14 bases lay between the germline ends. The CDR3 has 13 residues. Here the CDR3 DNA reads TGTGCCTGGAACCTAGGCGTTCTGGAGACCCAGTACTTC. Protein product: CAWNLGVLETQYF.

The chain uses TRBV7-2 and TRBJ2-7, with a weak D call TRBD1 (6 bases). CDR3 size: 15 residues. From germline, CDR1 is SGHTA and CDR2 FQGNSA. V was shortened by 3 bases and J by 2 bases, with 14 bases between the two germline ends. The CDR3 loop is CASSFSGQWTYEQYF. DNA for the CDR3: TGTGCCAGCAGCTTTTCCGGACAGTGGACCTACGAGCAGTACTTC.

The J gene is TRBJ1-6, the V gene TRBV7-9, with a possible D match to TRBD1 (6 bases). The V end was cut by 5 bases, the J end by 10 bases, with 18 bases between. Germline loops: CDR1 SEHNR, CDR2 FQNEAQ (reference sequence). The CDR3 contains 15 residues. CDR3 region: CASSPSGSQGSPLHF. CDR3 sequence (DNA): TGTGCCAGCAGCCCCTCGGGGTCCCAGGGGTCACCCCTCCACTTT.

The CDR3 sequence: CASRNDGYEQYF. CDR3 in DNA: TGTGCCAGCAGGAACGACGGGTACGAGCAGTACTTC. The chain has TRBV12-3 or TRBV12-4 and TRBJ2-7; D is undetermined. This CDR3 has 12 amino acids. The ends were cut back, 6 bases at V and 4 bases at J, with 10 bases in the middle.

The CDR3 protein is CASTQAGYYYGYTF. CDR3 nucleotides: TGTGCCAGTACTCAGGCGGGCTACTATTATGGCTACACCTTC. This chain uses TRBV19 with TRBJ1-2; D not certain. Germline CDR1 is LNHDA and CDR2 is SQIVND (reference sequence). V lost 7 bases and J 5 bases, leaving 17 bases between the germline ends. CDR3 length: 14 residues.

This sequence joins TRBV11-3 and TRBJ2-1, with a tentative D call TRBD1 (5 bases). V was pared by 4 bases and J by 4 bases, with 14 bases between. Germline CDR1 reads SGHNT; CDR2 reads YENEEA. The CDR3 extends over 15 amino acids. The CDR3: CASSYSRQTYNEQFF. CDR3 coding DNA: TGTGCCAGCAGCTACAGCCGACAGACATACAATGAGCAGTTCTTC.

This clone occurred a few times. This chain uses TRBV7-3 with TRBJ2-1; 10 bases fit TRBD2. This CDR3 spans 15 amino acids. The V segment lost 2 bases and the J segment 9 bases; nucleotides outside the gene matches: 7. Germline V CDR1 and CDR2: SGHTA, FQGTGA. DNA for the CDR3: TGTGCCAGCAGCTTAGGGGCCACTAGCGGGATTGAGCAGTTCTTC. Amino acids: CASSLGATSGIEQFF.

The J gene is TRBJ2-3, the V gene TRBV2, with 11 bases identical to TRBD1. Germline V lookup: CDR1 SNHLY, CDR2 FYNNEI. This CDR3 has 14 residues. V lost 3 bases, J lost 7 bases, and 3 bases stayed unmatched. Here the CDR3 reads CASSEGQGGNTQYF. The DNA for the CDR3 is TGTGCCAGCAGTGAGGGACAGGGGGGGAATACGCAGTATTTT.

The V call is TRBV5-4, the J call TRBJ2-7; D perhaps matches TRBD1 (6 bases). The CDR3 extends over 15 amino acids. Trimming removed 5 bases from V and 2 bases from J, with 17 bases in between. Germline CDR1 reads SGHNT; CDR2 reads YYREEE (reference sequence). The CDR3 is CASRSTGSPAYEQYF. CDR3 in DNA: TGTGCCAGCAGGTCAACAGGGAGTCCCGCCTACGAGCAGTACTTC.

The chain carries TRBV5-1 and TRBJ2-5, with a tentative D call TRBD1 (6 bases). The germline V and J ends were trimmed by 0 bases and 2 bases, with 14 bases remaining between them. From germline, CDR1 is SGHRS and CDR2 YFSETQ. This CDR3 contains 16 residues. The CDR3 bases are TGCGCCAGCAGCTTGGGAAGGACAGTAAAGCAAGAGACCCAGTACTTC. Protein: CASSLGRTVKQETQYF.

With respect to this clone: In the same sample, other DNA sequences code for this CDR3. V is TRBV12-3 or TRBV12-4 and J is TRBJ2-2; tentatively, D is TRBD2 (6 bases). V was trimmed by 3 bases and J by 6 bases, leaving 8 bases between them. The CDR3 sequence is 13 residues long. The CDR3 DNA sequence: TGTGCCAGCAGTTTCGGGGGTGCCGGGGAGCTGTTTTTT. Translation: CASSFGGAGELFF.

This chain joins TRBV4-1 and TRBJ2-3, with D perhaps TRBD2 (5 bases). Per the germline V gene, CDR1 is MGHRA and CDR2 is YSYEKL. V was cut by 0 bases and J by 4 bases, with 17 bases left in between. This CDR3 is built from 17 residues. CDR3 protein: CASSQELGPGNPDTQYF. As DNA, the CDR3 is TGCGCCAGCAGCCAAGAACTAGGGCCAGGTAACCCAGATACGCAGTATTTT.

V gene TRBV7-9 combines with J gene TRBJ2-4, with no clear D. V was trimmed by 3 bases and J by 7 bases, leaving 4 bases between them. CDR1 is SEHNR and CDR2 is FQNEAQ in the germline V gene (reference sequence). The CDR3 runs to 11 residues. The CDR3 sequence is CASSFSNIQYF. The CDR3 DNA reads TGTGCCAGCAGCTTTTCGAACATTCAGTACTTC.

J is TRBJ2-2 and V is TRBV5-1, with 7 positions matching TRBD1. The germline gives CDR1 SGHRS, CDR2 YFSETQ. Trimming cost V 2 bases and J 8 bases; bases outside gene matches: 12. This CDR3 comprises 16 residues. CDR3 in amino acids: CASSFGTAEPPGELFF. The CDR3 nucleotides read TGCGCCAGCAGCTTCGGGACAGCCGAGCCCCCAGGGGAGCTGTTTTTT.

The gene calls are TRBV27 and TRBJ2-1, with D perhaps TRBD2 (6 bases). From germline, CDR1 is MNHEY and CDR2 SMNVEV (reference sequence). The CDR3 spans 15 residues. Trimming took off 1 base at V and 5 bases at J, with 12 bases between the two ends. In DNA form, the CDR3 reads TGTGCCAGCAGTTTATTGGAGGGTGTACACAATGAGCAGTTCTTC. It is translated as CASSLLEGVHNEQFF.

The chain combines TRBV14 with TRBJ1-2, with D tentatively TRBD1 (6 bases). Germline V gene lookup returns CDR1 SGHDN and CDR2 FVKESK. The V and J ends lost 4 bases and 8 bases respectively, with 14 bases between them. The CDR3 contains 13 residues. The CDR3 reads CASSPRTGHGYTF. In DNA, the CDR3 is TGTGCCAGCAGCCCGCGTACAGGGCACGGCTACACCTTC.